Presented here are 27 T cell receptor beta chains from one specimen sequenced in a study of blood T cell repertoires in COVID-19. Sequencing was performed with immunoSEQ multiplex PCR; in TCRdb, only in-frame clones are kept and a portion is missing. The top ten hold roughly 1.9% of the sample, which has roughly 500,000 clones, approximately 87% seen once. Sequencing input: PBMCs or T cells enriched from blood (not recorded which). These TCRs come from a woman in her forties who had recovered from COVID-19.

This clone was observed once. The rearrangement links TRBV6-5 to TRBJ1-2; 9 nucleotides line up with TRBD1. CDR1 is MNHEY, CDR2 SVGAGI, per germline. V lost 6 bases to trimming and J lost 4 bases; unmatched junction nucleotides: 6. The CDR3 runs 14 residues. CDR3 residues: CASRADRGPYGYTF. CDR3 nucleotide sequence: TGTGCCAGCAGAGCGGACAGGGGACCCTATGGCTACACCTTC.

Turning to this clone: At one of its ends the junction is not consistent with the germline gene, which may arise from a read error. V usage is TRBV5-1 and J usage is TRBJ1-2; 9 nucleotides agree with TRBD1. This CDR3 is 15 amino acids long. CDR1 and CDR2 (germline): SGHRS, YFSETQ. CDR3 residues: CASRPPPGTGYDYTF. In DNA form, the CDR3 reads TGCGCCAGCAGACCGCCCCCCGGGACAGGGTATGACTACACCTTC. Looking up the rest from reference TRBV5-1 and TRBJ1-2 gives the full variable domain: KAGVTQTPRYLIKTRGQQVTLSCSPISGHRSVSWYQQTPGQGLQFLFEYFSETQRNKGNFPGRFSGRQFSNSRSEMNVSTLELGDSALYLCASRPPPGTGYDYTFGSGTRLTVV.

The chain carries TRBV7-9 and TRBJ2-3, with D unresolved. The CDR3 totals 15 residues. Germline V lookup: CDR1 SEHNR, CDR2 FQNEAQ (reference sequence). V lost 3 bases and J lost 4, with 14 bases in between. CDR3 protein: CASSFSLEQPDTQYF. For the CDR3, the DNA is TGTGCCAGCAGCTTTAGCCTAGAGCAGCCAGATACGCAGTATTTT.

The J gene is TRBJ2-4, the V gene TRBV6-6; TRBD1 might be the D (6 bases). The CDR3 is 11 amino acids. V was trimmed by 5 bases and J by 13 bases, leaving 12 bases between them. Germline CDR1 is MNHNY and CDR2 is SVGAGI (reference sequence). The CDR3 here is CASSDRQAQYF. Written as DNA, the CDR3 is TGTGCCAGCAGTGACCGACAGGCGCAGTACTTC.

The rearrangement joins TRBV4-1 to TRBJ1-1, with a possible D match to TRBD1 (5 bases). V lost 1 base and J lost 2, with 11 bases in between. There are 15 residues in the CDR3. Germline V gene lookup returns CDR1 MGHRA and CDR2 YSYEKL. The CDR3 DNA reads TGCGCCAGCAGCCAAGTCGGGGGAAGCAACACTGAAGCTTTCTTT. This translates into CASSQVGGSNTEAFF.

The J gene is TRBJ2-1, the V gene TRBV19; the D gene is possibly TRBD1 (5 bases). CDR1 LNHDA and CDR2 SQIVND come from the germline V gene (reference sequence). V was trimmed by 5 bases and J by 8 bases, leaving 10 bases between them. The CDR3 is made up of 12 amino acids. The CDR3 bases are TGTGCCAGTAGTCAGCAGGGATATGAGCAGTTCTTC. Amino acid sequence: CASSQQGYEQFF.

As DNA, the CDR3 is TGTGCTATCCCAGGGACTAGCGGTGGGGATACGCAGTATTTT. This gives the protein CAIPGTSGGDTQYF. The rearrangement joins TRBV12-5 to TRBJ2-3, with 11 nucleotides matching TRBD2. CDR3 length: 14 residues. Germline V gene sequence: CDR1 LGHNT, CDR2 FRNRAP. Losses at the gene ends were 10 bases for V and 6 bases for J; bases not matched to a gene: 9.

This clone has just a few counts. This chain joins TRBV6-5 and TRBJ1-6; 9 bases align to TRBD1. The trim removed 10 bases at V and 8 bases at J, leaving 9 bases unmatched. The CDR3 consists of 14 residues. Germline CDR1 reads MNHEY; CDR2 reads SVGAGI. DNA for the CDR3: TGTGCCACCTTTCGGACAGGGGATCATTCACCCCTCCACTTT. Protein: CATFRTGDHSPLHF.

The gene calls are TRBV10-2 and TRBJ1-5; D is unresolved. Germline V lookup: CDR1 WSHSY, CDR2 SAAADI. This CDR3 has 16 residues. V gave up 5 bases and J gave up 1 base, with 15 bases separating them. CDR3 sequence (DNA): TGCGCCAGCAGTCCGGTATCATCGGAGAGCAATCAGCCCCAGCATTTT. The encoded protein is CASSPVSSESNQPQHF.

The chain couples TRBV3-1 (or the pseudogene TRBV3-2) to TRBJ1-5, with unresolved D. The CDR3 length is 15 residues. From germline, CDR1 is LGHDT and CDR2 YNNKEL (reference sequence). V lost 7 bases and J lost 3, with 16 bases in between. The CDR3 is CASTGPLRINQPQHF. The CDR3 bases are TGTGCCAGCACGGGTCCCCTGAGGATCAATCAGCCCCAGCATTTT.

The genes are TRBV11-2 and TRBJ2-1; D is unresolved. V shed 5 bases and J shed 0 bases, with 20 bases lying between them. The germline V gene encodes CDR1 SGHAT and CDR2 FQNNGV. The CDR3 runs 18 residues. CDR3 in amino acids: CASSGLVFGGSSYNEQFF. CDR3 DNA: TGTGCCAGCAGCGGGTTGGTGTTTGGCGGAAGCTCCTACAATGAGCAGTTCTTC.

This clone came up a few times. Other DNA sequences in this specimen translate into the identical CDR3. The chain links TRBV9 to TRBJ2-7; D gene ambiguous. Trimming stripped 3 bases from V and 3 bases from J, with 7 bases between. The germline V gene encodes CDR1 SGDLS and CDR2 YYNGEE. The CDR3 loop spans 12 amino acids. The CDR3 loop reads CASSATGYEQYF. Written as DNA, the CDR3 is TGTGCCAGCAGCGCTACCGGCTACGAGCAGTACTTC. Together with reference TRBV9 and TRBJ2-7, the CDR3 gives the full variable domain: DSGVTQTPKHLITATGQRVTLRCSPRSGDLSVYWYQQSLDQGLQFLIQYYNGEERAKGNILERFSAQQFPDLHSELNLSSLELGDSALYFCASSATGYEQYFGPGTRLTVT.

The chain uses TRBV13 and TRBJ2-5; D gene unclear. The V end lost 5 bases, the J end lost 5 bases, and 9 bases lay between the germline ends. CDR1 is PRHDT, CDR2 FYEKMQ, per germline (reference sequence). The CDR3 is 12 amino acids. As DNA, the CDR3 is TGTGCCAGCAGCCTTTGGGCCGAGACCCAGTACTTC. It is translated as CASSLWAETQYF.

The chain carries TRBV21-1 and TRBJ2-3; the table's D gene call, TRBD2, was not cross checked with the DNA. TRBV21-1 is listed as a pseudogene. CDR3 size: 15 residues. CDR3 in DNA: TGTGCCAGCAGCACCGGACTAGCGGGGGGAGATACGCAGTATTTT. Its protein is CASSTGLAGGDTQYF.

The chain recombines TRBV6-5 with TRBJ2-6; no reliable D call. CDR3 length: 14 residues. Germline loops: CDR1 MNHEY, CDR2 SVGAGI. V lost 7 bases and J lost 0, with 7 bases in between. The CDR3 region is CASTRSSGANVLTF. The DNA for the CDR3 is TGTGCCAGCACCCGTAGCTCTGGGGCCAACGTCCTGACTTTC.

The chain uses TRBV5-1 and TRBJ2-1; tentative D call: TRBD1 (5 bases). Germline loops: CDR1 SGHRS, CDR2 YFSETQ. The length of the CDR3 is 16 residues. V lost 4 bases, J lost 0 bases, and 14 bases lay in between. CDR3 in amino acids: CASSQGRQSSYNEQFF. CDR3 sequence (DNA): TGCGCCAGCAGCCAGGGAAGACAGAGCTCCTACAATGAGCAGTTCTTC.

V usage is TRBV5-8 and J usage is TRBJ1-5, with D possibly TRBD1 on 6 matching bases. This CDR3 comprises 17 residues. Trimming removed 4 bases from V and 1 base from J, with 18 bases in between. CDR1 and CDR2 from the germline V gene are SGHTS and YDEGEE. The CDR3 nucleotides are TGTGCCAGCAGCCCCACGACGGGACATATGAGCAATCAGCCCCAGCATTTT. Residues: CASSPTTGHMSNQPQHF.

The genes are TRBV28 and TRBJ1-5; tentative D call: TRBD1 (6 bases). The CDR3 has 13 amino acids. Germline CDR1 is MDHEN and CDR2 is SYDVKM. V gave up 7 bases and J gave up 7 bases, with 14 bases separating them. The CDR3 reads CASTLQGVQPQHF. As DNA, the CDR3 is TGTGCCAGCACTCTACAGGGTGTGCAGCCCCAGCATTTT.

J is TRBJ2-3 and V is TRBV27; 9 bases align to TRBD2. Trimming at V came to 0 bases and at J to 2 bases, leaving 3 bases not matched to a gene. The CDR3 sequence is 16 residues long. Germline CDR1 is MNHEY and CDR2 is SMNVEV (reference sequence). CDR3 in DNA: TGTGCCAGCAGTTTATCCCTAGCGGGAAACACAGATACGCAGTATTTT. It translates to CASSLSLAGNTDTQYF.

This chain links TRBV6-5 with TRBJ1-5; 8 bases are a match to TRBD1. The germline V gene has CDR1 MNHEY and CDR2 SVGAGI. The CDR3 runs 15 residues. Trimming cost V 5 bases and J 0 bases; bases outside gene matches: 3. The CDR3 loop reads CASSTDRGSNQPQHF. The CDR3 DNA reads as TGTGCCAGCAGTACAGACAGGGGTAGCAATCAGCCCCAGCATTTT.

The chain recombines TRBV7-2 with TRBJ2-3; 11 bases map to TRBD2. The CDR3 spans 14 residues. Trimming removed 9 bases from V and 1 base from J; junction bases left unmatched: 3. Germline-derived CDR1 and CDR2 are SGHTA and FQGNSA. CDR3 DNA: TGTGCCAGTAAACTAGCGGGAGGCACAGATACGCAGTATTTT. Translated: CASKLAGGTDTQYF.

V is TRBV29-1 and J is TRBJ2-3; TRBD2 might be the D (5 bases). Trimming left V 4 bases short and J 0 bases short, with 8 bases between. The CDR3 runs to 13 residues. Germline CDR1 reads SQVTM; CDR2 reads ANQGSEA. CDR3 in DNA: TGCAGCGTTGTAAGGGAGAGCACAGATACGCAGTATTTT. This gives the protein CSVVRESTDTQYF.

This sequence joins TRBV2 and TRBJ2-7, with 12 bases fitting TRBD2. The ends lost 7 bases at V and 3 bases at J; junction bases unmatched: 4. The CDR3 length is 14 residues. Germline CDR1 and CDR2: SNHLY and FYNNEI. The DNA for the CDR3 is TGTGCCAGCACCGGACTAGCGGGGTTCTACGAGCAGTACTTC. This sequence encodes CASTGLAGFYEQYF.

The rearrangement links TRBV5-1 to TRBJ2-5, with a tentative D call TRBD1 (5 bases). V was shortened by 2 bases and J by 5 bases, with 16 bases between the two germline ends. Germline lookup yields CDR1 SGHRS and CDR2 YFSETQ. This CDR3 is 15 amino acids long. Written as DNA, the CDR3 is TGCGCCAGCAGCTTTCTCCAGGGCGATTACGAGACCCAGTACTTC. It specifies CASSFLQGDYETQYF.

The chain employs TRBV9 and TRBJ1-5; D perhaps matches TRBD1 (5 bases). Germline V gene data show CDR1 as SGDLS and CDR2 as YYNGEE. V lost 2 bases and J lost 4, with 13 bases in between. The length of the CDR3 is 15 residues. The CDR3 sequence is CASSVSNRLNQPQHF. The CDR3 DNA sequence: TGTGCCAGCAGCGTTTCAAACAGGCTTAATCAGCCCCAGCATTTT.

V and J are TRBV9 and TRBJ2-2, with D possibly being TRBD2 (5 bases). The length of the CDR3 is 18 residues. With 0 bases removed from V and 4 bases from J, the gap between germline ends came to 19 bases. In germline, CDR1 is SGDLS, CDR2 YYNGEE. CDR3 sequence reads: CASSVGYRESEGTGELFF. For the CDR3, the DNA is TGTGCCAGCAGCGTAGGGTATAGGGAGTCCGAGGGCACCGGGGAGCTGTTTTTT.

The genes are TRBV19 and TRBJ1-1; 7 positions match TRBD1. Trimming cost V 3 bases and J 4 bases; bases outside gene matches: 8. The germline V gene has CDR1 LNHDA and CDR2 SQIVND (reference sequence). This CDR3 is 15 amino acids long. This chain's CDR3 is CASSIQTGSFTEAFF. The CDR3 DNA follows: TGTGCCAGTAGTATCCAGACAGGGAGCTTCACTGAAGCTTTCTTT.